The present entry profiles one T cell receptor (beta chain) with its context. Its antigen is undetermined. CDR1 SGHVS and CDR2 FQNEAQ come from the germline V gene. This CDR3 contains 11 residues. The V end lost 9 bases, the J end lost 4 bases, and 8 bases lay between the germline ends. This sample was taken from a study of PD-1 blockade in mismatch repair-deficient tumors. Study-level information: All were previously treated, progressing patients with 11 to 13 mismatch repair-deficient cancer types. General study points: After pembrolizumab, tumor-resident clones rose rapidly, then generally contracted before radiologic responses.

The method was immunoSEQ multiplex PCR; TCRdb's version includes in-frame clones alone and lacks a portion of them. The repertoire holds some 130,000 clones, with around nine tenths as singletons. Every patient had mismatch repair deficiency by PCR or immunohistochemistry. TCRs were sequenced from a few patients responding to pembrolizumab. The chain has TRBV7-8 and TRBJ2-3; unclear D gene. This sequence was found in an adult with mismatch repair-deficient cancer. The sample consisted of peripheral blood, taken just over 70 weeks after starting pembrolizumab. The chain's CDR3 is CASATPDTQYF. The CDR3 region has the DNA TGTGCCAGTGCAACGCCAGATACGCAGTATTTT.